This entry lists 18 T cell receptor beta chains sequenced from one sample in a study of blood T cell repertoires in COVID-19. The data were produced by immunoSEQ multiplex PCR, yet TCRdb's version contains in-frame clones alone and is incomplete. Seen here are more than 250,000 clones, about 88% observed once, and the top ten hold 3.6%. Source material: peripheral blood. The receptors were sampled from a man aged 18 to 35 with active or convalescent COVID-19.

The chain couples TRBV30 to TRBJ2-1; the D is unclear. V lost 0 bases and J 6 bases, leaving 6 bases between the germline ends. CDR1 is GTSNPN, CDR2 SVGIG, per germline (reference sequence). The CDR3 extends over 12 amino acids. The CDR3 DNA reads TGTGCCTGGAGTGTCGCGCTCAATGAGCAGTTCTTC. This sequence encodes CAWSVALNEQFF. The full variable domain, its missing parts supplied by reference TRBV30 and TRBJ2-1, is SQTIHQWPATLVQPVGSPLSLECTVEGTSNPNLYWYRQAAGRGLQLLFYSVGIGQISSEVPQNLSASRPQDRQFILSSKKLLLSDSGFYLCAWSVALNEQFFGPGTRLTVL.

J is TRBJ1-5 and V is TRBV15; TRBD1 matches at 7 bases. The CDR3 runs 14 residues. V trimming: 5 bases; J trimming: 5 bases; junction bases outside the gene matches: 6. Germline V gene data show CDR1 as LNHNV and CDR2 as YYDKDF (reference sequence). The CDR3 bases are TGTGCCACCAGCGGCGACAGGGAGTATCAGCCCCAGCATTTT. Translation: CATSGDREYQPQHF.

The chain carries TRBV6-1 and TRBJ2-3; 12 bases match TRBD2. Germline V gives CDR1 MNHNS, CDR2 SASEGT. CDR3 size: 17 residues. The V gene end was trimmed by 3 bases and the J gene end by 2 bases; junction bases not matched to a gene: 6. The CDR3 reads CASSERTSGVYTDTQYF. The CDR3, as DNA: TGTGCCAGCAGTGAGAGGACTAGCGGGGTCTACACAGATACGCAGTATTTT.

J is TRBJ2-5 and V is TRBV30, with TRBD2 as a possible D gene (5 bases). Germline CDR1 is GTSNPN and CDR2 is SVGIG (reference sequence). The CDR3 covers 15 residues. Trimming took off 0 bases at V and 2 bases at J, with 13 bases between the two ends. The CDR3 region has the DNA TGTGCCTGGAGTGTAGGCGCACCGGGGCAAGAGACCCAGTACTTC. Translated: CAWSVGAPGQETQYF.

The V and J genes are TRBV5-8 and TRBJ2-1, with 10 bases identical to TRBD2. The germline CDR1 and CDR2 sequences are SGHTS and YDEGEE. CDR3 length: 18 amino acids. V dropped 0 bases and J dropped 6; count of bases not matched to a gene: 12. The CDR3 here is CASSLERLAGVLGNEQFF. The CDR3 region has the DNA TGTGCCAGCAGCTTGGAGCGTCTAGCGGGAGTTTTGGGCAATGAGCAGTTCTTC.

V gene TRBV6-2 or TRBV6-3 combines with J gene TRBJ1-2, with D unclear. CDR3 length: 14 residues. V was trimmed by 3 bases and J by 6 bases, leaving 14 bases between them. The germline V gene has CDR1 MNHEY and CDR2 SVGEGT. DNA of the CDR3: TGTGCCAGCAGTTATGGGCCCGACCAGGATGGCTACACCTTC. Translation: CASSYGPDQDGYTF.

The chain couples TRBV30 to TRBJ2-5, with D tentatively TRBD2 (6 bases). With 5 bases removed from V and 1 base from J, the gap between germline ends came to 11 bases. The CDR3 runs to 13 residues. CDR1 and CDR2 (germline): GTSNPN, SVGIG (reference sequence). This chain's CDR3 is CAWDGGGQETQYF. The DNA of the CDR3 is TGTGCCTGGGATGGGGGAGGCCAAGAGACCCAGTACTTC.

This clone was observed a single time. V and J are TRBV6-5 and TRBJ2-5; D is perhaps TRBD1 (6 bases). CDR1 and CDR2 from the germline V gene are MNHEY and SVGAGI. CDR3 length: 15 residues. Trimming took off 5 bases at V and 1 base at J, with 14 bases between the two ends. In DNA, the CDR3 is TGTGCCAGCAGTCTGGAACAGGGTTTCCAAGAGACCCAGTACTTC. Translated, it gives CASSLEQGFQETQYF.

This CDR3 is CASSQITGWTQYF. The CDR3, as DNA: TGTGCCAGCAGCCAAATCACAGGGTGGACCCAGTACTTC. J is TRBJ2-5 and V is TRBV3-1 (or the pseudogene TRBV3-2); a possible D gene is TRBD1 (6 bases). There are 13 residues in the CDR3. The germline gives CDR1 LGHDT, CDR2 YNNKEL (reference sequence). Trimming cost V 2 bases and J 7 bases, with 11 bases left between them.

The chain uses TRBV30 and TRBJ2-2, with D possibly matching TRBD1 (5 bases). This CDR3 is 15 amino acids long. Trimming shortened V by 0 bases and J by 7 bases, and 15 bases separated the two germline ends. From germline, CDR1 is GTSNPN and CDR2 SVGIG (reference sequence). The DNA of the CDR3 is TGTGCCTGGAGTGTTCTTAGGGGTTCGGGCGGGGAGCTGTTTTTT. Translating it yields CAWSVLRGSGGELFF.

V usage is TRBV27 and J usage is TRBJ2-7; 8 bases are shared with TRBD2. Germline V gives CDR1 MNHEY, CDR2 SMNVEV (reference sequence). V lost 1 base to trimming and J lost 4 bases; unmatched junction nucleotides: 6. This CDR3 is built from 15 residues. This CDR3 reads CASSLLTAGGYEQYF. In DNA form, the CDR3 reads TGTGCCAGCAGTTTATTGACGGCGGGAGGATACGAGCAGTACTTC.

The chain is built from TRBV5-1 and TRBJ2-3, with unresolved D. V gave up 0 bases and J gave up 9 bases, with 14 bases separating them. Per germline, CDR1 SGHRS and CDR2 YFSETQ. The CDR3 has 14 amino acids. CDR3 nucleotides: TGCGCCAGCAGCTTGGATGAGGATCCACTAACGCAGTATTTT. As protein: CASSLDEDPLTQYF. The whole variable domain, remainder taken from reference TRBV5-1 and TRBJ2-3, is KAGVTQTPRYLIKTRGQQVTLSCSPISGHRSVSWYQQTPGQGLQFLFEYFSETQRNKGNFPGRFSGRQFSNSRSEMNVSTLELGDSALYLCASSLDEDPLTQYFGPGTRLTVL.

The CDR3 coding sequence is TGTGCCAGCAGCTCGCAGGGGGCGGAGGGCTACACCTTC. Translation gives CASSSQGAEGYTF. This rearrangement joins TRBV5-6 to TRBJ1-2, with TRBD1 identical over 8 bases. The CDR3 consists of 13 residues. Germline V gene sequence: CDR1 SGHDT, CDR2 YYEEEE. V gave up 3 bases and J gave up 8 bases; unmatched junction bases: 6.

This sequence joins TRBV5-5 and TRBJ1-1, with no clear D. CDR3 length equals 15 residues. The V end lost 1 base, the J end lost 1 base, and 11 bases lay between the germline ends. The germline V gene encodes CDR1 SGHKS and CDR2 YYEKEE (reference sequence). The CDR3 protein is CASSLFPEPNTEAFF. CDR3 DNA sequence: TGTGCCAGCAGCTTGTTTCCAGAACCGAACACTGAAGCTTTCTTT.

This sequence joins TRBV5-1 and TRBJ1-2, with 8 bases aligning to TRBD1. V dropped 4 bases and J dropped 4; count of bases not matched to a gene: 15. CDR1 is SGHRS, CDR2 YFSETQ, per germline. The CDR3 runs 17 residues. CDR3 residues: CASSHTGGRRSGYGYTF. In DNA form, the CDR3 reads TGCGCCAGCAGCCACACAGGGGGAAGGAGGTCCGGCTATGGCTACACCTTC.

This clone was seen once. The chain carries TRBV19 and TRBJ1-2; a weak D match, TRBD1 (6 bases). V was trimmed by 0 bases and J by 8 bases, leaving 19 bases between them. Germline V CDR1 and CDR2: LNHDA, SQIVND (reference sequence). The CDR3 covers 16 residues. For the CDR3, the DNA is TGTGCCAGTAGTATAGATCTCGGGACATCTACAAAGGGCTACACCTTC. This sequence encodes CASSIDLGTSTKGYTF.

The chain links TRBV15 to TRBJ2-1; 9 nucleotides agree with TRBD2. The ends lost 1 base at V and 7 bases at J; junction bases unmatched: 5. The CDR3 consists of 15 residues. Germline loops: CDR1 LNHNV, CDR2 YYDKDF (reference sequence). The DNA for the CDR3 is TGTGCCACCAGCAGAGCGGGCGGGAGGGGGAATGAGCAGTTCTTC. It encodes CATSRAGGRGNEQFF.

The chain employs TRBV12-5 and TRBJ2-1; D remains ambiguous. This CDR3 comprises 12 residues. Germline V gene sequence: CDR1 LGHNT, CDR2 FRNRAP. Trimming left V 1 base short and J 9 bases short, with 7 bases between. The CDR3 DNA follows: TGTGCTAGTGGTTTGGGTTTGAGTGAGCAGTTCTTC. Amino acids: CASGLGLSEQFF.